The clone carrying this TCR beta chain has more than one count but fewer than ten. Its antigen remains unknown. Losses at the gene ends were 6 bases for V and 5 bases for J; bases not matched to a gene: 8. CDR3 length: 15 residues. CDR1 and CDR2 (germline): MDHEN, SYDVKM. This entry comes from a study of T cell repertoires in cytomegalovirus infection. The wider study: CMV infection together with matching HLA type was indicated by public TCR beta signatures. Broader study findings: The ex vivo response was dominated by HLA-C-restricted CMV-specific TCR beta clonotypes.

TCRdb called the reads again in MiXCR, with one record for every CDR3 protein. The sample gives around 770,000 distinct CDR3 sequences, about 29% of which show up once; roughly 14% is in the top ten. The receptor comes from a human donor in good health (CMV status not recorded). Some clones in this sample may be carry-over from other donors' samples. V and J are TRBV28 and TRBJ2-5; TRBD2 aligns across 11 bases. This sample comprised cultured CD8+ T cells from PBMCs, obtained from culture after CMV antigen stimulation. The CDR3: CASSLAGGRVETQYF. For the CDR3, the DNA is TGTGCCAGCAGCTTAGCGGGGGGGCGAGTGGAGACCCAGTACTTC.